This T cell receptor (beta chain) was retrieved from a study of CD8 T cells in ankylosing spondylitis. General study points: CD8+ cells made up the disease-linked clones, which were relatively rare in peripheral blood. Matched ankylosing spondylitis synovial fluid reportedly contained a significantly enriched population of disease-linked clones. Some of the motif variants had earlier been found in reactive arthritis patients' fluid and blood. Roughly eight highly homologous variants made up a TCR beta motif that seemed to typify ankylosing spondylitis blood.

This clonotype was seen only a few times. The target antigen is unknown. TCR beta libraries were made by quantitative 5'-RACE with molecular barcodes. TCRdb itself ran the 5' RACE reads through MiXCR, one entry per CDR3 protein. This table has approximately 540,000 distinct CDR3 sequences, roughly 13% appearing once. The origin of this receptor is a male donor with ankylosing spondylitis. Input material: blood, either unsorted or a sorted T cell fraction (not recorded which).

The CDR3 DNA sequence: TGTGCCAGCAGCCCGGGACTAGCGTTCTACGAGCAGTACTTC. Its protein product is CASSPGLAFYEQYF. This rearrangement joins TRBV5-5 to TRBJ2-7; 10 bases fit TRBD2. The CDR3 runs 14 residues. Germline CDR1 and CDR2: SGHKS and YYEKEE (reference sequence). The junction had 4 bases not matched to a gene; V was cut back by 4 bases and J by 3 bases.